This T cell receptor beta chain derives from a study of T cells in Graves' hyperthyroidism and ophthalmopathy. RNA transcripts served as the template for amplifying TCR beta CDR3 regions. In the first-round RT-PCR of the TCR CDR3, the HTBI primer set was used. Each CDR3 protein is one row after TCRdb ran MiXCR on the multiplex PCR reads. The sample consists of a few hundred thousand distinct CDR3 sequences, roughly 18% of them appearing once. Germline CDR1 MDHEN, CDR2 SYDVKM. The ends were cut back, 3 bases at V and 3 bases at J, with 8 bases in the middle. The CDR3 extends over 13 amino acids. What was sequenced was blood. V usage is TRBV28 and J usage is TRBJ1-2; TRBD1 might be the D (5 bases). This TCR was sampled from a woman in her 40s with Graves' ophthalmopathy. CDR3: CASSLGTHYGYTF. CDR3 coding DNA: TGTGCCAGCAGTTTGGGGACCCACTATGGCTACACCTTC.